This T cell receptor (beta chain) originates from a study of shared clonotypes between healthy human individuals. Across the study: Two female and a few male donors aged 18 to 49 were enrolled.

Evenly divided among several immunoSEQ plates was the genomic DNA of each subset. Using immunoSEQ multiplex PCR, the repertoire was profiled, and TCRdb retains in-frame clones only, with some absent. The sample carries about 2.4 million clones, approximately 92% recorded once. CDR3 size: 15 residues. V shed 4 bases and J shed 2 bases, with 15 bases lying between them. Looked up from germline, CDR1 is SGHNT and CDR2 is YYREEE (reference sequence). This TCR was sampled from a man younger than 30 in good health. This chain connects TRBV5-4 to TRBJ1-1; the D gene is possibly TRBD1 (6 bases). Specimen: naive CD4+ T cells sorted from blood. Described subset: CD45RA+ positively selected. CDR3 sequence reads: CASSPGGASNTEAFF. The CDR3 nucleotides read TGTGCCAGCAGCCCCGGGGGGGCCAGCAACACTGAAGCTTTCTTT.